This TCR beta chain derives from a study of cytomegalovirus exposure and HLA in healthy donors. The study's findings and limits: Altogether, around 160 TCR beta chains were recorded as cytomegalovirus-associated. Researchers reported from a later analysis that most CMV-associated TCR beta chains appeared HLA-restricted.

Germline V gene lookup returns CDR1 MDHEN and CDR2 SYDVKM. This CDR3 has 15 amino acids. J was trimmed by 7 bases and V by 6 bases; bases with no gene match: 11. Notes on this clone: Antigen: not known.

Use of 60 Vbeta and 13 Jbeta primers characterized the PCR. Sequencing used immunoSEQ multiplex PCR; TCRdb keeps in-frame clones, though not all of them. The sample lists more than 150,000 clones, roughly 79% occurring once. The chain recombines TRBV28 with TRBJ1-5; 8 nucleotides line up with TRBD1. Sequences were obtained from PBMCs. The TCR originated in a woman aged 45-60 years in good health and CMV-seropositive. In DNA form, the CDR3 reads TGTGCCAGCAGAGCAAAGGACAGGGTCGGGCAGCCCCAGCATTTT. It translates to CASRAKDRVGQPQHF.